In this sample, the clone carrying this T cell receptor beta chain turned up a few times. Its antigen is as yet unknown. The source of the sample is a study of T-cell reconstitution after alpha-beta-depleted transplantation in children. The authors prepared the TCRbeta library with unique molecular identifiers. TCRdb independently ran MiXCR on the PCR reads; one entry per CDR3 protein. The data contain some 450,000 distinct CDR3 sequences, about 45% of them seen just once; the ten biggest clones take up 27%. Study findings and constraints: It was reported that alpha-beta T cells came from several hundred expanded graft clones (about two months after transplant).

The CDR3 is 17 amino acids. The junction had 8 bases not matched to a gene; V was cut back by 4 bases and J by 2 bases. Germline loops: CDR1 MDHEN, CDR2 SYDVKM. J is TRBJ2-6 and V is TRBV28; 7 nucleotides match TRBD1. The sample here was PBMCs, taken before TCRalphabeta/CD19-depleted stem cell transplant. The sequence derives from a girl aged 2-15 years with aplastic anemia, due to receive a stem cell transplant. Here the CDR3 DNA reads TGTGCCAGCAGTTCCTGGACAGGTGGCGCTGGGGCCAACGTCCTGACTTTC. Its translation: CASSSWTGGAGANVLTF.